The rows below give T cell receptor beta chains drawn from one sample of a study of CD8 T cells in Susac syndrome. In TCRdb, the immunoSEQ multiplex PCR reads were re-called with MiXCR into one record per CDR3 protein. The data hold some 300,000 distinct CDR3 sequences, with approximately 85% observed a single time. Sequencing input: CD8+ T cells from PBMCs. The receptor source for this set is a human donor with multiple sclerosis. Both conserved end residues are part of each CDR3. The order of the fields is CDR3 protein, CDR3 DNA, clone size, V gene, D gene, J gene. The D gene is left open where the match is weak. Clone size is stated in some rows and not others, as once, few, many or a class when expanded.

CASSQLGTSGWYGQYF TGTGCCAGCAGTCAATTGGGGACTAGCGGCTGGTATGGGCAGTACTTC - TRBV28 TRBD2 TRBJ2-7
CASSYPSGELFF TGTGCCAGCAGTTACCCCTCCGGGGAGCTGTTTTTT - TRBV6-6 - TRBJ2-2
CASRPMAGGTYEQYF TGCGCCAGCAGGCCCATGGCAGGGGGGACCTACGAGCAGTACTTC - TRBV4-3 - TRBJ2-7
CASHPPQGSTDTQYF TGTGCCAGCCACCCCCCACAGGGTAGCACAGATACGCAGTATTTT - TRBV28 - TRBJ2-3
CSVEGLAGDYEQYF TGCAGCGTTGAGGGACTAGCGGGAGACTACGAGCAGTACTTC - TRBV29-1 TRBD2 TRBJ2-7
CASSPTLEWGTAETQYF TGTGCCAGCAGCCCAACCTTAGAGTGGGGGACAGCAGAGACCCAGTACTTC - TRBV12-3/TRBV12-4 TRBD1 TRBJ2-5
CASSFLVHAGRTDTQYF TGTGCCAGCAGCTTCCTAGTCCACGCGGGGCGCACAGATACGCAGTATTTT - TRBV11-2 - TRBJ2-3
CASSITRVRANGELFF TGTGCCAGCAGTATTACCCGGGTTCGGGCGAACGGGGAGCTGTTTTTT - TRBV7-9 - TRBJ2-2
CASSLGGTRAFYGYTF TGTGCCAGCAGCTTGGGGGGGACAAGGGCATTCTATGGCTACACCTTC - TRBV5-4 - TRBJ1-2
CASSLDPTYEQYF TGCGCCAGCAGCTTGGACCCGACCTACGAGCAGTACTTC few TRBV5-1 - TRBJ2-7
CASSLRSGPSGANVLTF TGCGCCAGCAGCCTCAGGAGTGGGCCCTCTGGGGCCAACGTCCTGACTTTC once TRBV4-3 - TRBJ2-6
CAWSKLVSTDTQYF TGTGCCTGGAGTAAACTAGTCAGCACAGATACGCAGTATTTT - TRBV30 - TRBJ2-3
CASSRTLAAYNEQFF TGTGCCAGCAGCCGGACCTTAGCGGCCTACAATGAGCAGTTCTTC once TRBV3-1 - TRBJ2-1
CASSLVWGHGELFF TGTGCCAGCAGTTTAGTTTGGGGGCACGGGGAGCTGTTTTTT - TRBV27 - TRBJ2-2
CASSKRLALQLLYF TGCGCCAGCAGCAAGAGACTAGCCCTCCAACTTCTGTACTTC - TRBV5-1 TRBD2 TRBJ2-7
CASSVGSSYNEQFF TGTGCCAGCAGCGTGGGGAGCTCCTACAATGAGCAGTTCTTC once TRBV27 - TRBJ2-1
CASSPRAGGVLDGELFF TGCGCCAGCAGCCCCCGCGCCGGGGGTGTCCTAGACGGGGAGCTGTTTTTT - TRBV4-3 - TRBJ2-2
CASSSLAGDSSYNEQFF TGTGCCAGCTCATCCCTAGCGGGAGACTCCTCCTACAATGAGCAGTTCTTC - TRBV18 TRBD2 TRBJ2-1
CSARVRGTLTGELFF TGCAGTGCTAGAGTACGGGGGACCCTCACCGGGGAGCTGTTTTTT few TRBV20-1 - TRBJ2-2
CASSFPRDPQHF TGTGCCAGCAGTTTTCCCAGGGATCCCCAGCATTTT once TRBV2 - TRBJ1-5
CAIKPTGTVTYEQYF TGCGCCATCAAGCCTACCGGGACGGTTACCTACGAGCAGTACTTC - TRBV5-1 - TRBJ2-7
CASLSGGLNTEAFF TGTGCCAGCCTCTCGGGGGGACTGAACACTGAAGCTTTCTTT - TRBV27 - TRBJ1-1
CASSLASLKTQYF TGTGCCAGCAGCTTAGCCTCGTTGAAGACCCAGTACTTC - TRBV13 - TRBJ2-5
CASSSARLETTEAFF TGTGCCAGCAGCTCCGCAAGGTTGGAAACCACTGAAGCTTTCTTT - TRBV11-3 - TRBJ1-1
CASSMAQGLNEQFF TGTGCCAGTAGTATGGCCCAGGGATTAAATGAGCAGTTCTTC - TRBV19 - TRBJ2-1
CASSLKASGYGYTF TGTGCCAGCAGTTTGAAGGCCTCGGGCTATGGCTACACCTTC few TRBV27 - TRBJ1-2
CASSAWGQTYEQYF TGTGCCAGCAGTGCATGGGGGCAGACCTACGAGCAGTACTTC few TRBV6-1 - TRBJ2-7
CASSSLAVNQPQHF TGTGCCAGCAGTTCCCTCGCCGTCAATCAGCCCCAGCATTTT - TRBV12-3/TRBV12-4 - TRBJ1-5
CSARDLYGRAEEQFF TGCAGTGCTAGAGATCTATATGGGAGGGCGGAGGAGCAGTTCTTC - TRBV20-1 TRBD2 TRBJ2-1
CSARDLETDTQYF TGCAGTGCTAGAGATCTGGAAACAGATACGCAGTATTTT - TRBV20-1 - TRBJ2-3
CASTWTGGVNTEAFF TGTGCCAGTACTTGGACAGGGGGCGTGAACACTGAAGCTTTCTTT - TRBV19 TRBD1 TRBJ1-1
CASSLGSQGYTEAFF TGTGCCAGCAGTTTAGGGTCACAGGGGTACACTGAAGCTTTCTTT - TRBV27 TRBD1 TRBJ1-1
CASSSLGGAGGPYEQYF TGTGCCAGCAGCTCATTAGGTGGGGCGGGAGGGCCCTACGAGCAGTACTTC few TRBV7-9 TRBD2 TRBJ2-7
CASSPLGGTGSYEQYF TGTGCCAGCAGTCCCCTCGGCGGGACAGGGTCCTACGAGCAGTACTTC - TRBV6-1 TRBD1 TRBJ2-7